This T cell receptor (beta chain) was sequenced for a study of blood T cell repertoires in COVID-19. Whole-study context: There were acute and convalescent COVID-19 samples, and they came from the United States, Italy and Spain. PBMCs, B-cell-depleted T cells, or T cells were the source of the cDNA or gDNA that made up the material.

Authors' methods: Reference gene primer amplification gave estimated nucleated cell counts. The table came from immunoSEQ multiplex PCR; TCRdb's copy has only in-frame clones and leaves some out. Clone size and V and J calls were adopted from that table, with D and trimming inferred from the DNA. This table holds 70,000 to 85,000 clones, roughly 86% found once. This CDR3 has 16 amino acids. The V and J ends lost 2 bases and 0 bases, in that order; junction bases with no gene match: 5. CDR1 and CDR2 from the germline V gene are SGHRS and YFSETQ. The sequenced sample was peripheral blood. The chain links TRBV5-1 to TRBJ2-7; 10 positions agree with TRBD2. The receptor comes from an older woman with acute or convalescent COVID-19. This CDR3 reads CASSFSSGGFSYEQYF. DNA for the CDR3: TGCGCCAGCAGCTTTTCTAGCGGGGGTTTCTCCTACGAGCAGTACTTC.